The sequence of this T cell receptor (beta chain) was determined in a study of OX40 agonist ivuxolimab in advanced cancers. The repertoire was sequenced with immunoSEQ multiplex PCR; TCRdb's copy has only in-frame clones and lacks some. The sample includes about 80,000 clones, 85% to 95% seen only once; the top ten take 11%. Germline lookup yields CDR1 WNHNN and CDR2 SYGVQD (reference sequence). Trimming stripped 3 bases from V and 4 bases from J, with 21 bases between. This CDR3 is 17 amino acids long. V usage is TRBV10-1 and J usage is TRBJ2-5; D remains unclear. The TCR originated in an adult with an advanced solid tumor such as melanoma, head and neck, liver or kidney cancer. The specimen comprised CD4+ or CD8+ T cells sorted from blood, sampled in a trial of the OX40 agonist ivuxolimab. CDR3 residues: CASSDETFPKVAETQYF. The DNA for the CDR3 is TGCGCCAGCAGTGACGAAACATTTCCTAAGGTCGCAGAGACCCAGTACTTC.